This T cell receptor (beta chain) was identified in a study of T cells in Graves' hyperthyroidism and ophthalmopathy. Study findings and constraints: The model predicted ophthalmopathy a median roughly 6.5 months before onset.

Germline values: CDR1 ENHRY, CDR2 SYGVKD. The CDR3 contains 17 residues. RNA transcripts served as the template for amplifying TCR beta CDR3 regions. TCR CDR3 regions were first amplified by RT-PCR with HTBI primers. Each CDR3 protein gets one entry after TCRdb re-called the multiplex PCR reads with MiXCR. Of about 560,000 distinct CDR3 sequences detected, more than 45% appear once; the ten largest clones hold 8.2%. This clonotype was recorded a few times. The target antigen is unknown. An end of the junction differs from the germline gene, which may be a read error. The chain carries TRBV10-3 and TRBJ1-5; TRBD1 matches at 7 bases. The sample taken for sequencing was peripheral blood or thyroid tissue (not recorded which). The clonotype comes from a woman younger than 35 with Graves' hyperthyroidism. The CDR3 reads CASSLTGPYYSNQPQHF. The CDR3 DNA reads as TGTGCCAGCAGTTTGACAGGGCCCTACTATAGCAATCAGCCCCAGCATTTT.